A single sample is the source of the 30 T cell receptor beta chains below, sequenced in a study of beta chain features in type 1 diabetes (dated by TCRdb to between 2017 and 2018). Library preparation used the immunoSEQ multiplex PCR assay. The High Capacity cDNA Reverse Transcription Kit was used to reverse transcribe all of the isolated RNA, meaning that expressed TCRB transcripts were what got sequenced. The clones in this table, taken by TCRdb from immuneACCESS, are in-frame only. Not every clone is retained; where verified, under half of the shortfall comes from an unresolved V gene, and the cause of the rest is unknown. The sample records just under 150,000 clones, roughly 10% of which are singletons. The top ten constitute around 1.4% of the sample. What was sequenced was naive CD4+ T cells from blood. Read against the paper, the sample's cell subset or site label means: true naive CD4+ T cells. The source is a man between 18 and 35 years old in good health.

The chain couples TRBV7-2 to TRBJ2-3; a possible D gene is TRBD1 (6 bases). The V gene lost 5 bases and the J gene lost 4 bases, with 16 bases spanning the gap. Germline V gene sequence: CDR1 SGHTA, CDR2 FQGNSA. There are 15 residues in the CDR3. This chain's CDR3 is CASSARIDRPDTQYF. DNA of the CDR3: TGTGCCAGCAGCGCGCGAATCGACAGGCCAGATACGCAGTATTTT.

A few counts support this clone. V usage is TRBV4-1 and J usage is TRBJ1-4, with TRBD1 matching over 10 bases. After removal of 4 bases from V and 6 bases from J, the junction contained 5 bases not matched to a gene. The CDR3 consists of 15 residues. CDR1 MGHRA and CDR2 YSYEKL come from the germline V gene. The DNA of the CDR3 is TGCGCCAGCAGCCGCACCGGGACAGGGGATGAAAAACTGTTTTTT. Translation gives CASSRTGTGDEKLFF.

This clone was counted between two and nine times. V is TRBV6-1 and J is TRBJ1-5; the D is unclear. This CDR3 is built from 13 residues. The germline gives CDR1 MNHNS, CDR2 SASEGT. Trimming took 6 bases from V and 2 from J, leaving 8 bases between them. CDR3 coding DNA: TGTGCCAGCAGGGAATCCGGCAATCAGCCCCAGCATTTT. Amino acids: CASRESGNQPQHF.

The genes are TRBV28 and TRBJ1-6, with 8 bases aligning to TRBD1. CDR1 and CDR2 from the germline V gene are MDHEN and SYDVKM. This CDR3 has 15 amino acids. Trimming took 6 bases from V and 10 from J; bases not matched to a gene: 11. The CDR3 sequence: CASRVQGAGVSPLHF. The CDR3 region has the DNA TGTGCCAGCAGGGTTCAGGGGGCCGGTGTGTCACCCCTCCACTTT.

CDR3 residues: CASSTRQGGYTF. For the CDR3, the DNA is TGTGCCAGTAGTACCCGACAGGGGGGCTACACCTTC. The V call is TRBV19, the J call TRBJ1-2; 8 bases agree with TRBD1. The J segment lost 8 bases and the V segment lost 4 bases, leaving 3 bases of the junction unmatched. CDR1 is LNHDA, CDR2 SQIVND, per germline (reference sequence). The CDR3 is 12 amino acids.

The chain links TRBV6-1 to TRBJ1-6; no clear D. The CDR3 is 11 residues long. Trimming stripped 6 bases from V and 7 bases from J, with 4 bases between. The V gene's germline CDR1 is MNHNS and CDR2 SASEGT. In nucleotides, the CDR3 is TGTGCCAGCAGCGAGAATTCACCCCTCCACTTT. Translated: CASSENSPLHF.

In this sample, this clone turned up a few times. The rearrangement joins TRBV15 to TRBJ1-4; D not resolved. Trimming removed 3 bases at V and 6 bases at J, with 17 bases between. This CDR3 is 16 amino acids long. Germline assignment: CDR1 LNHNV and CDR2 YYDKDF (reference sequence). The CDR3 reads CATSRGPAGGDEKLFF. The CDR3 DNA reads as TGTGCCACCAGCAGGGGCCCGGCGGGTGGGGATGAAAAACTGTTTTTT.

This clone has only a few counts. The chain is built from TRBV6-1 and TRBJ1-5; no firm D call. V dropped 4 bases and J dropped 6 bases, with 10 bases sitting between them. The CDR3 runs 13 residues. Germline-derived CDR1 and CDR2 are MNHNS and SASEGT. Here the CDR3 reads CASSAPGSQPQHF. CDR3 nucleotides: TGTGCCAGCAGTGCCCCCGGGAGTCAGCCCCAGCATTTT.

V and J are TRBV5-6 and TRBJ2-3; 10 bases line up with TRBD1. Germline CDR1 is SGHDT and CDR2 is YYEEEE. The V gene end was trimmed by 4 bases and the J gene end by 1 base; junction bases not matched to a gene: 3. The CDR3 loop spans 15 amino acids. In DNA form, the CDR3 reads TGTGCCAGCAGCGCCGGGACAGGGGGCACAGATACGCAGTATTTT. It translates to CASSAGTGGTDTQYF.

The chain is built from TRBV5-4 and TRBJ1-2; D unresolved. This CDR3 contains 14 residues. The germline V gene encodes CDR1 SGHNT and CDR2 YYREEE (reference sequence). With 0 bases removed from V and 2 bases from J, the gap between germline ends came to 8 bases. The CDR3 protein is CASSLGAANYGYTF. The DNA for the CDR3 is TGTGCCAGCAGCTTGGGAGCGGCCAACTATGGCTACACCTTC.

At least ten counts were recorded for this clone. The chain couples TRBV23-1 to TRBJ2-2, with 10 bases lining up with TRBD2. TRBV23-1 carries the ORF label, with uncertain function. The CDR3 is 20 residues long. The V gene end was trimmed by 0 bases and the J gene end by 1 base; junction bases not matched to a gene: 11. CDR3 sequence reads: CASSQSRWLAGALNTGELFF. The CDR3 DNA reads TGCGCCAGCAGTCAATCGAGATGGCTAGCGGGGGCCTTGAACACCGGGGAGCTGTTTTTT.

The chain combines TRBV11-2 with TRBJ1-2; no clear D. Germline lookup yields CDR1 SGHAT and CDR2 FQNNGV. The V end lost 7 bases, the J end lost 1 base, and 13 bases lay between the germline ends. The CDR3 runs 14 residues. The CDR3 loop is CASTPTWVNYGYTF. The CDR3 bases are TGTGCCAGCACCCCGACATGGGTTAACTATGGCTACACCTTC. The variable domain in full, with the rest retrieved from reference TRBV11-2 and TRBJ1-2, is EAGVAQSPRYKIIEKRQSVAFWCNPISGHATLYWYQQILGQGPKLLIQFQNNGVVDDSQLPKDRFSAERLKGVDSTLKIQPAKLEDSAVYLCASTPTWVNYGYTFGSGTRLTVV.

This clone came up many times. This chain joins TRBV19 and TRBJ1-5, with D possibly being TRBD1 (5 bases). This CDR3 is built from 12 residues. The ends were cut back, 4 bases at V and 7 bases at J, with 8 bases in the middle. The V gene's germline CDR1 is LNHDA and CDR2 SQIVND (reference sequence). The CDR3 spells CASSTRQQPQHF. CDR3 nucleotide sequence: TGTGCCAGTAGTACGAGACAGCAGCCCCAGCATTTT. Supplemented by reference TRBV19 and TRBJ1-5, the full variable domain reads DGGITQSPKYLFRKEGQNVTLSCEQNLNHDAMYWYRQDPGQGLRLIYYSQIVNDFQKGDIAEGYSVSREKKESFPLTVTSAQKNPTAFYLCASSTRQQPQHFGDGTRLSIL.

The chain links TRBV7-2 to TRBJ1-2; D not certain. Trimming pared 1 base from V and 4 bases from J, leaving 10 bases between. Germline loops: CDR1 SGHTA, CDR2 FQGNSA. This CDR3 contains 14 residues. CDR3 amino acids: CASSLGRELYGYTF. For the CDR3, the DNA is TGTGCCAGCAGCTTAGGCCGGGAGCTCTATGGCTACACCTTC.

The chain couples TRBV11-2 to TRBJ2-5; 8 bases align to TRBD2. CDR3 size: 15 residues. Germline trimming cut 5 bases from V and 2 bases from J; bases unmatched to any gene: 7. The germline gives CDR1 SGHAT, CDR2 FQNNGV. CDR3 protein: CASSQQAGEQETQYF. The CDR3 nucleotides read TGTGCCAGCAGCCAACAAGCGGGAGAGCAAGAGACCCAGTACTTC.

The chain joins TRBV7-2 to TRBJ2-7, with 13 bases identical to TRBD2. Germline V gene lookup returns CDR1 SGHTA and CDR2 FQGNSA. Trimming at V came to 5 bases and at J to 2 bases, leaving 6 bases not matched to a gene. This CDR3 spans 16 amino acids. For the CDR3, the DNA is TGTGCCAGCAGCCGGGGGGGACTAGCGGGGACCTACGAGCAGTACTTC. Protein product: CASSRGGLAGTYEQYF. Full variable domain (missing parts from reference TRBV7-2 and TRBJ2-7): GAGVSQSPSNKVTEKGKDVELRCDPISGHTALYWYRQSLGQGLEFLIYFQGNSAPDKSGLPSDRFSAERTGGSVSTLTIQRTQQEDSAVYLCASSRGGLAGTYEQYFGPGTRLTVT.

A few counts support this clone. Other nucleotide sequences from this sample produce the same CDR3. V usage is TRBV7-2 and J usage is TRBJ2-5; TRBD2 agrees at 7 bases. From germline, CDR1 is SGHTA and CDR2 FQGNSA. CDR3 length: 13 residues. The J segment lost 2 bases and the V segment lost 3 bases, leaving 0 bases of the junction unmatched. CDR3 coding DNA: TGTGCCAGCAGCTTGGGGGGGCAAGAGACCCAGTACTTC. Residues: CASSLGGQETQYF.

The chain is built from TRBV7-9 and TRBJ2-7, with 10 bases aligning to TRBD1. Germline CDR1 is SEHNR and CDR2 is FQNEAQ (reference sequence). The V segment lost 4 bases and the J segment 6 bases; nucleotides outside the gene matches: 6. The CDR3 loop spans 14 amino acids. CDR3 sequence reads: CASSSLDRGGEQYF. The CDR3 DNA follows: TGTGCCAGCAGCTCATTGGACAGGGGGGGCGAGCAGTACTTC.

The chain is built from TRBV7-6 and TRBJ2-7; D possibly corresponds to TRBD1 (6 bases). There are 15 residues in the CDR3. Trimming removed 2 bases at V and 3 bases at J, with 14 bases between. The germline gives CDR1 SGHVS, CDR2 FNYEAQ. The CDR3 coding sequence is TGTGCCAGCAGCTTAAGGGCAGGGGCCGGCTACGAGCAGTACTTC. Translation gives CASSLRAGAGYEQYF.

This clone turned up a few times. The V and J genes are TRBV18 and TRBJ1-2; D unclear. Germline CDR1 reads KGHSH; CDR2 reads LQKENI. The CDR3 is made up of 12 amino acids. V dropped 6 bases and J dropped 4 bases, with 9 bases sitting between them. The CDR3 protein is CASSEESYGYTF. The CDR3 coding sequence is TGTGCCAGCTCCGAGGAGTCCTATGGCTACACCTTC.

The chain links TRBV18 to TRBJ2-2; D call uncertain. Trimming cost V 3 bases and J 9 bases, with 8 bases left between them. This CDR3 is 12 amino acids long. Looked up from germline, CDR1 is KGHSH and CDR2 is LQKENI. The DNA of the CDR3 is TGTGCCAGCTCACCTGGGCCGAGGGAGCTGTTTTTT. Its protein is CASSPGPRELFF.

This clone was observed a handful of times. The gene calls are TRBV5-5 and TRBJ1-2; no clear D gene. Germline assignment: CDR1 SGHKS and CDR2 YYEKEE (reference sequence). Trimming took 0 bases from V and 5 from J, leaving 11 bases between them. The CDR3 is 14 amino acids. The CDR3 DNA sequence: TGTGCCAGCAGCTTGGTTTCAGCGCCATATGGCTACACCTTC. Protein product: CASSLVSAPYGYTF.

The chain has TRBV19 and TRBJ1-2; D remains ambiguous. This CDR3 region has 13 residues. Germline CDR1 LNHDA, CDR2 SQIVND (reference sequence). CDR3: CASGGFADYGYTF. Written as DNA, the CDR3 is TGTGCTTCTGGAGGCTTTGCGGATTATGGCTACACCTTC.

There are a few counts of this clone. The CDR3 sequence: CASSYNQKETQYF. For the CDR3, the DNA is TGTGCCAGCAGTTACAACCAGAAAGAGACCCAGTACTTC. The chain recombines TRBV6-5 with TRBJ2-5; D remains ambiguous. There are 13 residues in the CDR3. V gave up 2 bases and J gave up 3 bases, with 7 bases separating them. Germline CDR1 is MNHEY and CDR2 is SVGAGI.

This clone turned up a few times. This chain joins TRBV10-3 and TRBJ2-3; D is perhaps TRBD2 (7 bases). There are 13 residues in the CDR3. Trimming pared 6 bases from V and 4 bases from J, leaving 11 bases between. Germline V gene data show CDR1 as ENHRY and CDR2 as SYGVKD. CDR3 amino acids: CAIRGGGSDTQYF. The CDR3 bases are TGTGCCATCAGAGGCGGGGGCTCAGATACGCAGTATTTT.

The V and J genes are TRBV5-1 and TRBJ1-2, with 7 bases that match TRBD1. Trimming cost V 3 bases and J 4 bases; bases outside gene matches: 9. This CDR3 has 15 residues. Germline CDR1 reads SGHRS; CDR2 reads YFSETQ. CDR3 sequence (DNA): TGCGCCAGCAGCTCTGGACAGGTGGTACCCTATGGCTACACCTTC. Protein sequence: CASSSGQVVPYGYTF.

The chain is built from TRBV11-2 and TRBJ2-2; 9 bases fit TRBD2. The CDR3 runs to 15 residues. CDR1 is SGHAT and CDR2 is FQNNGV in the germline V gene. V lost 6 bases to trimming and J lost 4 bases; unmatched junction nucleotides: 6. CDR3 sequence: CASRPSGGSTGELFF. CDR3 coding DNA: TGTGCCAGCAGGCCCAGCGGGGGGTCCACCGGGGAGCTGTTTTTT.

This clone has only a few counts. Written as DNA, the CDR3 is TGTGCCAGCAGCTGGGGACAATTAATCGCTAACTATGGCTACACCTTC. This sequence encodes CASSWGQLIANYGYTF. This chain links TRBV5-5 with TRBJ1-2; D possibly corresponds to TRBD1 (6 bases). The germline gives CDR1 SGHKS, CDR2 YYEKEE (reference sequence). This CDR3 is 16 amino acids long. Trimming took 3 bases from V and 0 from J, leaving 15 bases between them.

This clone was detected a few times. This chain uses TRBV15 with TRBJ1-6; 9 bases map to TRBD1. The CDR3 runs 15 residues. Germline V lookup: CDR1 LNHNV, CDR2 YYDKDF (reference sequence). V shed 6 bases and J 8 bases; nucleotides not matched to a gene: 8. Here the CDR3 DNA reads TGTGCCACCAGACCTCAGGACAGGGGAGATTCACCCCTCCACTTT. Translated, it gives CATRPQDRGDSPLHF. The full variable domain, in which reference TRBV15 and TRBJ1-6 provide the parts outside the CDR3, is DAMVIQNPRYQVTQFGKPVTLSCSQTLNHNVMYWYQQKSSQAPKLLFHYYDKDFNNEADTPDNFQSRRPNTSFCFLDIRSPGLGDTAMYLCATRPQDRGDSPLHFGNGTRLTVT.

A few counts support this clone. The chain recombines TRBV20-1 with TRBJ2-7, with a possible D match to TRBD2 (6 bases). V dropped 5 bases and J dropped 5 bases, with 10 bases sitting between them. The CDR3 runs 11 residues. Germline V CDR1 and CDR2: DFQATT, SNEGSKA (reference sequence). CDR3: CSARTSNEQYF. The CDR3 DNA reads TGCAGTGCTCGTACTAGCAACGAGCAGTACTTC.